This T cell receptor beta chain was observed in a study of siplizumab effects on memory and regulatory T cells. The junction had 4 bases not matched to a gene; V was cut back by 1 base and J by 6 bases. This CDR3 region has 15 residues. Per germline, CDR1 LNHDA and CDR2 SQIVND (reference sequence). Method: immunoSEQ multiplex PCR; TCRdb's copy keeps in-frame clones and lacks some. This sample has around 77,000 clones; 75% to 95% occur once, and the top ten carry around 30%. This receptor was taken from a human donor in good health. V usage is TRBV19 and J usage is TRBJ2-3, with 10 bases lining up with TRBD1. Sequences were obtained from CD8+ T cells sorted from blood. CDR3 sequence reads: CASSIGDRGGDTQYF. In nucleotides, the CDR3 is TGTGCCAGTAGTATAGGGGACAGGGGAGGCGATACGCAGTATTTT.